The 21 T cell receptor beta chains below come from one sample, sequenced in a study of cytomegalovirus exposure and HLA in healthy donors. 60 Vbeta and 13 Jbeta primers were used in PCR. Sequencing used immunoSEQ multiplex PCR; TCRdb keeps in-frame clones, though not all of them. Found here are around 190,000 clones, 60% to 85% of them singletons; the top ten hold 1.6%. The sample comprised PBMCs. All receptors derive from a woman aged 18-29 years in good health and CMV-seronegative.

V and J are TRBV19 and TRBJ1-1; no firm D call. Germline V gives CDR1 LNHDA, CDR2 SQIVND (reference sequence). The CDR3 contains 16 residues. V shed 6 bases and J shed 5 bases, with 22 bases lying between them. The chain's CDR3 is CASRPPGPGGRTEAFF. The CDR3 DNA reads TGTGCCAGTAGGCCCCCGGGCCCCGGCGGGAGGACTGAAGCTTTCTTT.

As for this clone: Different DNA sequences within this sample yield the same CDR3. The chain joins TRBV27 to TRBJ2-7, with a weak D call TRBD1 (5 bases). CDR3 length equals 11 residues. V lost 6 bases and J 3 bases, leaving 6 bases between the germline ends. Germline V gene data show CDR1 as MNHEY and CDR2 as SMNVEV (reference sequence). CDR3: CASSQGYEQYF. For the CDR3, the DNA is TGTGCCAGCAGCCAGGGCTACGAGCAGTACTTC.

The V and J genes are TRBV28 and TRBJ2-3, with TRBD2 matching over 9 bases. Germline loops: CDR1 MDHEN, CDR2 SYDVKM. The CDR3 has 16 amino acids. V was clipped by 3 bases and J by 2 bases; unmatched bases: 6. Here the CDR3 reads CASSFLLAGTTDTQYF. CDR3 nucleotide sequence: TGTGCCAGCAGTTTTCTTCTAGCGGGGACCACAGATACGCAGTATTTT.

V is TRBV19 and J is TRBJ2-3; D is ambiguous. CDR3 length equals 14 residues. Germline V gene lookup returns CDR1 LNHDA and CDR2 SQIVND (reference sequence). The germline V and J ends were trimmed by 6 bases and 5 bases, with 15 bases remaining between them. This chain's CDR3 is CASSANLRGDTQYF. The CDR3 coding sequence is TGTGCCAGTAGCGCGAATCTCCGTGGAGATACGCAGTATTTT.

This clone was seen only once. Other nucleotide sequences in the sample specify the same CDR3. V usage is TRBV20-1 and J usage is TRBJ2-7; D may be TRBD1 (6 bases). The V and J ends lost 5 bases and 3 bases respectively, with 8 bases between them. This CDR3 is built from 11 residues. Germline loops: CDR1 DFQATT, CDR2 SNEGSKA (reference sequence). The CDR3, as DNA: TGCAGTGCTCCACAGGGCTACGAGCAGTACTTC. Protein: CSAPQGYEQYF.

This sequence joins TRBV19 and TRBJ1-5; D gene unclear. CDR3 length: 14 amino acids. CDR1 and CDR2 from the germline V gene are LNHDA and SQIVND (reference sequence). V was cut by 5 bases and J by 6 bases, with 14 bases left in between. CDR3 amino acids: CASSALGVGQPQHF. Here the CDR3 DNA reads TGTGCCAGTAGTGCCCTCGGGGTTGGTCAGCCCCAGCATTTT.

This sequence joins TRBV29-1 and TRBJ2-7, with 9 bases aligning to TRBD1. Trimming at V came to 4 bases and at J to 2 bases, leaving 6 bases not matched to a gene. The CDR3 totals 14 residues. Germline loops: CDR1 SQVTM, CDR2 ANQGSEA. DNA for the CDR3: TGCAGCGTTGGTTTGGACAGGGGAACCTACGAGCAGTACTTC. Its protein is CSVGLDRGTYEQYF.

As for this clone: Mismatch with germline at one junction end may stem from a read error. This chain connects TRBV2 to TRBJ1-6; a weak D match, TRBD1 (5 bases). Germline V lookup: CDR1 SNHLY, CDR2 FYNNEI. The CDR3 contains 14 residues. In DNA, the CDR3 is TGTGCCAGCAACCGGGACTCCAATAATTCACCCCTCCACTTT. This translates into CASNRDSNNSPLHF.

The J gene is TRBJ2-3, the V gene TRBV5-4, with D maybe TRBD2 (6 bases). V lost 4 bases and J lost 10, with 19 bases in between. Germline V lookup: CDR1 SGHNT, CDR2 YYREEE (reference sequence). This CDR3 has 14 residues. Here the CDR3 DNA reads TGTGCCAGCAGCGCGGCGGAGGGGCGTGTTTCGCAGTATTTT. This sequence encodes CASSAAEGRVSQYF.

The CDR3 bases are TGCAGCGTTAACCCTAGCGGGAGCTCCTACGAGCAGTACTTC. Amino acids: CSVNPSGSSYEQYF. This rearrangement joins TRBV29-1 to TRBJ2-7; 10 bases are a match to TRBD2. The CDR3 has 14 amino acids. With V trimmed by 5 bases and J by 0 bases, 4 bases remained unmatched. Germline V gives CDR1 SQVTM, CDR2 ANQGSEA.

Worth noting for this clone: The identical CDR3 is also encoded by other nucleotide sequences in the sample. V usage is TRBV28 and J usage is TRBJ2-1; D is unresolved. The CDR3 extends over 13 amino acids. The germline gives CDR1 MDHEN, CDR2 SYDVKM. V was shortened by 2 bases and J by 4 bases, with 6 bases between the two germline ends. This CDR3 is CASSLGRYNEQFF. The CDR3 DNA follows: TGTGCCAGCAGTTTAGGCAGATACAATGAGCAGTTCTTC.

The chain is built from TRBV5-1 and TRBJ2-3; the match to TRBD2 covers 9 bases. The ends lost 3 bases at V and 4 bases at J; junction bases unmatched: 6. Per germline, CDR1 SGHRS and CDR2 YFSETQ. This CDR3 has 15 residues. CDR3 in amino acids: CASSSGLAISDTQYF. The CDR3 DNA is TGCGCCAGCAGCTCGGGACTAGCAATATCAGATACGCAGTATTTT.

This chain uses TRBV12-5 with TRBJ1-1; TRBD1 agrees at 10 bases. The ends lost 4 bases at V and 1 base at J; junction bases unmatched: 3. The CDR3 spans 15 residues. The germline CDR1 and CDR2 sequences are LGHNT and FRNRAP. Here the CDR3 reads CASGSGQGSNTEAFF. The CDR3 region has the DNA TGTGCTAGTGGTTCGGGACAGGGGTCGAACACTGAAGCTTTCTTT.

In this sample, this clone turned up a few times. This chain connects TRBV6-4 to TRBJ1-4, with 8 bases that match TRBD1. CDR1 is MRHNA and CDR2 is SNTAGT in the germline V gene. This CDR3 region has 15 residues. Germline trimming cut 3 bases from V and 7 bases from J; bases unmatched to any gene: 7. CDR3 residues: CASSDGQGSSEKLFF. The CDR3 region has the DNA TGTGCCAGCAGTGATGGACAGGGCAGTAGTGAAAAACTGTTTTTT.

This clone was observed once. The chain combines TRBV15 with TRBJ2-1; tentatively, D is TRBD1 (6 bases). The CDR3 is 15 residues long. V was cut by 2 bases and J by 3 bases, with 11 bases left in between. Germline lookup yields CDR1 LNHNV and CDR2 YYDKDF (reference sequence). The CDR3 here is CATSRQGSGYNEQFF. The CDR3 DNA sequence: TGTGCCACCAGCAGACAGGGGAGCGGCTACAATGAGCAGTTCTTC.

This clone was seen just once. The CDR3 sequence: CASSRTSGNYNEQFF. CDR3 bases: TGTGCCAGCAGCCGTACTAGCGGGAACTACAATGAGCAGTTCTTC. This chain links TRBV5-4 with TRBJ2-1; TRBD2 matches 10 bases. The CDR3 is made up of 15 amino acids. Germline V gives CDR1 SGHNT, CDR2 YYREEE (reference sequence). The trim removed 4 bases at V and 3 bases at J, leaving 4 bases unmatched.

The chain employs TRBV4-2 and TRBJ2-5; D is perhaps TRBD1 (6 bases). The CDR3 loop spans 15 amino acids. From germline, CDR1 is LGHNA and CDR2 YNFKEQ. V was trimmed by 0 bases and J by 2 bases, leaving 10 bases between them. CDR3 sequence: CASSQERGWQETQYF. DNA for the CDR3: TGTGCCAGCAGCCAAGAGAGGGGGTGGCAAGAGACCCAGTACTTC.

This chain links TRBV7-9 with TRBJ2-7, with D tentatively TRBD2 (6 bases). The V end was cut by 5 bases, the J end by 3 bases, with 8 bases between. Germline V gene sequence: CDR1 SEHNR, CDR2 FQNEAQ (reference sequence). CDR3 length: 12 amino acids. CDR3 residues: CASSAGRYEQYF. The CDR3 coding sequence is TGTGCCAGCAGCGCGGGGCGCTACGAGCAGTACTTC.

This clone was picked up one time. The chain recombines TRBV15 with TRBJ2-7; no definite D call. CDR1 is LNHNV and CDR2 is YYDKDF in the germline V gene (reference sequence). V lost 6 bases, J lost 6 bases, and 9 bases lay in between. This CDR3 is 11 amino acids long. The CDR3 coding sequence is TGTGCCACCAGGCTTTACTGCGAGCAGTACTTC. Translating it yields CATRLYCEQYF.

The CDR3 region has the DNA TGTGCCACTTTCGCAGGGGCCGACTACGAGCAGTACTTC. This translates into CATFAGADYEQYF. The chain carries TRBV28 and TRBJ2-7; D is perhaps TRBD1 (6 bases). The V end was cut by 10 bases, the J end by 3 bases, with 16 bases between. This CDR3 is built from 13 residues. Per germline, CDR1 MDHEN and CDR2 SYDVKM.

This chain links TRBV4-2 with TRBJ2-7; 11 nucleotides match TRBD2. Per germline, CDR1 LGHNA and CDR2 YNFKEQ. The CDR3 loop spans 16 amino acids. V lost 1 base and J lost 1; bases outside the gene matches: 3. This CDR3 is CASSQGRLAGSYEQYF. For the CDR3, the DNA is TGTGCCAGCAGCCAAGGCCGACTAGCGGGGTCCTACGAGCAGTACTTC.